The T cell receptor (beta chain) described here comes from a study of cytomegalovirus exposure and HLA in healthy donors. Turning to this clone: The antigen is not known.

From the 120-subject validation cohort, which was separate from the roughly 700-subject first cohort, the donors were drawn. The data were produced by immunoSEQ multiplex PCR, yet TCRdb's version contains in-frame clones alone and is incomplete. Among around 160,000 clones listed, 85% were seen once. CDR3 length: 19 residues. V lost 3 bases to trimming and J lost 0 bases; unmatched junction nucleotides: 9. CDR1 and CDR2 from the germline V gene are MGHRA and YSYEKL. General study findings and limits: There were 160 or so TCR beta chains listed as cytomegalovirus-associated. There were some public TCRs occurring in many donors, but most TCR sequences were rare. Specific recognition of CMV antigens was confirmed in vitro for a few chains (all CMV-associated).

This clonotype was obtained from a man aged 30 to 45 in good health and CMV-seropositive. Sequencing was carried out using PBMCs. V gene TRBV4-1 combines with J gene TRBJ2-7; 15 bases map to TRBD2. CDR3 coding DNA: TGCGCCAGCAGCCAGGCTGGACTAGCGGGGGGGGTTAGCTCCTACGAGCAGTACTTC. It translates to CASSQAGLAGGVSSYEQYF.